This T cell receptor beta chain is drawn from a study of cytotoxic CD8 clonotypes in ibrutinib-treated CLL. General observations from the study: The clonality went up when patients responded to ibrutinib and dropped back toward baseline at progression.

Trimming took 10 bases from V and 2 from J; bases not matched to a gene: 9. Germline V gene lookup returns CDR1 MNHNY and CDR2 SVGAGI (reference sequence). This CDR3 comprises 14 residues. TCRdb keeps only in-frame clones here, not all; method: immunoSEQ multiplex PCR. The sample shows approximately 80,000 clones, around 84% of them seen only once. This clone came up a few times. What it binds is unknown. This TCR was recovered from a human donor with chronic lymphocytic leukemia. The V and J genes are TRBV6-6 and TRBJ1-2; TRBD1 matches at 8 bases. Specimen: PBMCs, collected before ibrutinib treatment. CDR3 DNA: TGTGCCACCCTCACCCGACAGGGGAACTATGGCTACACCTTC. Protein sequence: CATLTRQGNYGYTF.